The rows below give T cell receptor beta chains drawn from one sample of a study of T cell responses to AZD1222 COVID-19 vaccine. TCRdb's copy holds only in-frame clones and misses some; the assay was immunoSEQ multiplex PCR. Of more than 110,000 clones in the sample, over 75% were seen once. This specimen consisted of peripheral blood, obtained on day 0 of AZD1222 vaccination. All receptors derive from an adult in good health. The CDR3 runs from the conserved cysteine through the conserved F or W. D genes are given only for firm matches. Part of the rows lack a size; the others show once, few, many or a class for expanded clones.

CASSEAIAGTDTQYF	TGTGCCAGCAGTGAAGCGATAGCGGGCACAGATACGCAGTATTTT	-	TRBJ2-3	15	TRBV6-1	-
CAIRTSRTTPEQFF	TGTGCCATCAGGACTAGCCGTACAACACCAGAGCAGTTCTTC	once	TRBJ2-1	14	TRBV6-5	TRBD2
CAWSRLAGKADTQYF	TGTGCCTGGTCCAGACTAGCGGGAAAAGCAGATACGCAGTATTTT	-	TRBJ2-3	15	TRBV30	TRBD2
CASSLEERSPLHF	TGTGCCAGCAGCTTAGAAGAGCGATCACCCCTCCACTTT	-	TRBJ1-6	13	TRBV11-2	-
CASSPGVAGGQETQYF	TGTGCCAGCAGTCCCGGGGTAGCGGGGGGACAAGAGACCCAGTACTTC	-	TRBJ2-5	16	TRBV3-1/TRBV3-2	TRBD2
CATMGQGFAEAFF	TGTGCCACCATGGGACAGGGATTCGCTGAAGCTTTCTTT	-	TRBJ1-1	13	TRBV24-1	TRBD1
CATSDPTAGSQETQYF	TGTGCCACCAGTGATCCCACAGCGGGATCCCAAGAGACCCAGTACTTC	-	TRBJ2-5	16	TRBV24-1	TRBD2
CASSQDRGGGETQYF	TGCGCCAGCAGCCAAGATCGGGGTGGGGGAGAGACCCAGTACTTC	-	TRBJ2-5	15	TRBV4-1	-
CASSISTGTSDQPQHF	TGTGCCAGTAGTATCTCGACAGGGACTAGTGATCAGCCCCAGCATTTT	-	TRBJ1-5	16	TRBV19	TRBD1
CASRAGVRETQYF	TGTGCCAGCAGGGCCGGGGTCCGGGAGACCCAGTACTTC	-	TRBJ2-5	13	TRBV12-3/TRBV12-4	-
CASSLTSGGQETQYF	TGTGCCAGCAGTTTGACTAGCGGGGGCCAAGAGACCCAGTACTTC	medium-sized	TRBJ2-5	15	TRBV6-4	TRBD2
CASSFRRGVEQYF	TGTGCCAGCAGTTTCAGGCGGGGGGTCGAGCAGTACTTC	-	TRBJ2-7	13	TRBV12-3/TRBV12-4	TRBD2
CASSLVGATSDF	TGTGCCAGCAGCTTAGTGGGGGCGACTTCGGATTTT	-	TRBJ1-5	12	TRBV7-2	-
CASNRGRTSNTGELFF	TGTGCCAGCAACCGTGGGCGGACCTCGAACACCGGGGAGCTGTTTTTT	-	TRBJ2-2	16	TRBV11-3	-
CASGLVETPNF	TGTGCTAGTGGTTTGGTCGAGACCCCCAATTTT	-	TRBJ1-1	11	TRBV12-5	-
CASSLNKGAPGNTIYF	TGTGCCAGCAGCTTGAATAAGGGGGCGCCGGGAAACACCATATATTTT	-	TRBJ1-3	16	TRBV11-2	TRBD1
CASSQDRRAGLKNIQYF	TGTGCCAGCAGCCAAGATCGGCGTGCGGGCCTTAAAAACATTCAGTACTTC	once	TRBJ2-4	17	TRBV3-1/TRBV3-2	-